This T cell receptor beta chain was observed in a study of blood T cell repertoires in COVID-19. The CDR3 loop spans 11 amino acids. The V gene's germline CDR1 is DFQATT and CDR2 SNEGSKA (reference sequence). V gave up 2 bases and J gave up 7 bases, with 6 bases separating them. The table came from immunoSEQ multiplex PCR; TCRdb's copy has only in-frame clones and leaves some out. The repertoire holds around 300,000 clones, with over 75% as singletons. This clone was counted a few times. Other DNA sequences in this sample translate to the same CDR3. The rearrangement joins TRBV20-1 to TRBJ2-1; D might be TRBD2 (5 bases). The receptor was derived from a woman aged 70 to 79 with acute or convalescent COVID-19. Material for sequencing was peripheral blood. DNA of the CDR3: TGCAGTGCTAGACGGGGAAATGAGCAGTTCTTC. As protein: CSARRGNEQFF.